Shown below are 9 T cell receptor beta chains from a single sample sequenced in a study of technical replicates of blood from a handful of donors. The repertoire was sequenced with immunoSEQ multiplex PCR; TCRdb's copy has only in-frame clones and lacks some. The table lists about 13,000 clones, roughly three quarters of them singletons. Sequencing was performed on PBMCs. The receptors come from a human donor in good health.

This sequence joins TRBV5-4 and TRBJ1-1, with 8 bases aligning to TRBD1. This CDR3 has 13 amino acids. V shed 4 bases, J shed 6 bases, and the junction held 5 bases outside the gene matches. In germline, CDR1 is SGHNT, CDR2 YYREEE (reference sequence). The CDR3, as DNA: TGTGCCAGCAGCGGTCAGGGGGCCGCTGAAGCTTTCTTT. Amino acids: CASSGQGAAEAFF.

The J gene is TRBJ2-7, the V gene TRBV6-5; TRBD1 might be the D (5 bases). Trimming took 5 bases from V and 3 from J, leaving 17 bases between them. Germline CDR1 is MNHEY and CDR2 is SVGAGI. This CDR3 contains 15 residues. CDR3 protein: CASSQMKGPLYEQYF. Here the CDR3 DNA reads TGTGCCAGCAGTCAGATGAAGGGGCCACTCTACGAGCAGTACTTC.

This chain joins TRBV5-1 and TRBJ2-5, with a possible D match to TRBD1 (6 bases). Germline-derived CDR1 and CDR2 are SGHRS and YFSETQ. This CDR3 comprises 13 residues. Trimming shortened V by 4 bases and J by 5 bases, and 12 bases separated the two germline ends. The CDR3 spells CASSQDRAETQYF. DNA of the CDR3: TGCGCCAGCAGCCAGGACAGAGCGGAGACCCAGTACTTC. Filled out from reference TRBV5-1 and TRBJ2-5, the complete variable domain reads KAGVTQTPRYLIKTRGQQVTLSCSPISGHRSVSWYQQTPGQGLQFLFEYFSETQRNKGNFPGRFSGRQFSNSRSEMNVSTLELGDSALYLCASSQDRAETQYFGPGTRLLVL.

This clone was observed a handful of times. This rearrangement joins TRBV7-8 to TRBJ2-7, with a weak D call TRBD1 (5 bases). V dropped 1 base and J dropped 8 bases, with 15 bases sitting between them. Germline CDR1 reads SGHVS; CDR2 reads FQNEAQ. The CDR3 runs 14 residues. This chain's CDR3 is CASSLEQGLTKQYF. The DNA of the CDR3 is TGTGCCAGCAGCTTAGAGCAGGGCCTGACCAAGCAGTACTTC.

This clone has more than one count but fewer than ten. The CDR3 spells CASSLSGLDEQYF. CDR3 nucleotide sequence: TGTGCCAGCAGCTTATCAGGGCTTGACGAGCAGTACTTC. The chain employs TRBV7-6 and TRBJ2-7, with D possibly being TRBD1 (5 bases). Per the germline V gene, CDR1 is SGHVS and CDR2 is FNYEAQ. This CDR3 contains 13 residues. The V gene lost 2 bases and the J gene lost 5 bases, with 10 bases spanning the gap.

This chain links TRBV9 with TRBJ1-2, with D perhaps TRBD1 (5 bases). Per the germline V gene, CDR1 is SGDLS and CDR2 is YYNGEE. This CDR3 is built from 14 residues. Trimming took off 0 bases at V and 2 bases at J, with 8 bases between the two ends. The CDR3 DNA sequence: TGTGCCAGCAGCGTAGCCGGGGGGAACTATGGCTACACCTTC. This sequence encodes CASSVAGGNYGYTF.

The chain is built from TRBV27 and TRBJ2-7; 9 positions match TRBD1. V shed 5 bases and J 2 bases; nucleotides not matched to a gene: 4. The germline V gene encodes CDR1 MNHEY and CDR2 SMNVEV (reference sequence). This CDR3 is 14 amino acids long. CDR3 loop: CASSPRQGAYEQYF. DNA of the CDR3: TGTGCCAGCAGTCCACGACAGGGGGCCTACGAGCAGTACTTC.

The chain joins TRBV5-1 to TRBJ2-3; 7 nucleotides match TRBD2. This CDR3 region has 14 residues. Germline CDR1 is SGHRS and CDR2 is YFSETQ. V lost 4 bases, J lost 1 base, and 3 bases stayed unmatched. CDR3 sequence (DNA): TGCGCCAGCAGCGGGAGGGAGGGCACAGATACGCAGTATTTT. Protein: CASSGREGTDTQYF.

The CDR3 sequence: CASSQETVGATNTGELFF. CDR3 nucleotide sequence: TGCGCCAGCAGCCAAGAAACTGTGGGGGCAACGAACACCGGGGAGCTGTTTTTT. The genes are TRBV4-1 and TRBJ2-2; possibly TRBD1 for D (6 bases). The CDR3 length is 18 residues. CDR1 is MGHRA, CDR2 YSYEKL, per germline. V was cut by 0 bases and J by 0 bases, with 14 bases left in between.